This entry features one T cell receptor (beta chain) sequence. The data belong to a study of blood T cell repertoires in COVID-19. The method was immunoSEQ multiplex PCR; TCRdb's version includes in-frame clones alone and lacks a portion of them. The sample lists over 350,000 clones, roughly 89% occurring once. After removal of 5 bases from V and 12 bases from J, the junction contained 8 bases not matched to a gene. CDR3 length equals 14 residues. CDR1 is MNHEY, CDR2 SMNVEV, per germline (reference sequence). Sequenced: peripheral blood. V is TRBV27 and J is TRBJ2-1; 12 bases map to TRBD1. The TCR was taken from a woman under 40 with active or convalescent COVID-19. For the CDR3, the DNA is TGTGCCAGCAGTGCGGGACAGGGGGCGCGTGGGCAGTTCTTC. Its protein is CASSAGQGARGQFF.